This T cell receptor (beta chain) was found in a study of beta chain features in type 1 diabetes. The wider study: All samples yielded some 110 million examined sorted cells.

From germline, CDR1 is LNHDA and CDR2 SQIVND (reference sequence). The CDR3 is 16 amino acids. Trimming left V 10 bases short and J 7 bases short, with 26 bases between. Every bit of the isolated RNA underwent reverse transcription, so sequencing read expressed TCRB transcripts. Produced via immunoSEQ multiplex PCR; TCRdb's table is partial and in-frame only. The data hold 300,000 or so clones, with roughly an eighth observed a single time. With respect to this clone: The antigen remains undetermined.

Notes on the study in general: Shortening that was moderate but significant affected the TCRB CDR3s of Type 1 diabetes patients in all four CD4+ subsets.

Sequenced: naive CD4+ T cells from blood. The genes are TRBV19 and TRBJ2-1; D might be TRBD2 (7 bases). This sequence originates from a young man with type 1 diabetes. The CDR3 nucleotides read TGTGCCACCTATGATCCAAAGCAGGGGAGGGGGAATGAGCAGTTCTTC. This gives the protein CATYDPKQGRGNEQFF.